One T cell receptor beta chain is described in this entry. As yet, its antigen is unknown. This record belongs to a study of pediatric ulcerative colitis. The study, taken as a whole, reports: Acute severe colitis showed lower rectal diversity from clonal expansions. Some T cells in rectal biopsies may come from blood, especially with overt colitis.

One to two pinch biopsies were taken from the rectum during colonoscopy. V was shortened by 2 bases and J by 5 bases, with 18 bases between the two germline ends. The CDR3 loop spans 16 amino acids. From germline, CDR1 is LGHNA and CDR2 YSLEER. This was a survey-level run. Samples were sequenced at Survey level, maximum 500,000 reads. TCRdb keeps only in-frame clones here, not all; method: immunoSEQ multiplex PCR. The repertoire holds tens of thousands of clones, 78% seen once, with less than 4.5% in the top ten. What was sequenced was gut tissue. The clonotype originates from a girl between 5 and 17 years old with moderate ulcerative colitis. V is TRBV4-3 and J is TRBJ2-5, with TRBD2 as a possible D gene (6 bases). CDR3 region: CASSQNIIGGAETQYF. The DNA of the CDR3 is TGCGCCAGCAGCCAAAACATAATCGGGGGAGCGGAGACCCAGTACTTC.